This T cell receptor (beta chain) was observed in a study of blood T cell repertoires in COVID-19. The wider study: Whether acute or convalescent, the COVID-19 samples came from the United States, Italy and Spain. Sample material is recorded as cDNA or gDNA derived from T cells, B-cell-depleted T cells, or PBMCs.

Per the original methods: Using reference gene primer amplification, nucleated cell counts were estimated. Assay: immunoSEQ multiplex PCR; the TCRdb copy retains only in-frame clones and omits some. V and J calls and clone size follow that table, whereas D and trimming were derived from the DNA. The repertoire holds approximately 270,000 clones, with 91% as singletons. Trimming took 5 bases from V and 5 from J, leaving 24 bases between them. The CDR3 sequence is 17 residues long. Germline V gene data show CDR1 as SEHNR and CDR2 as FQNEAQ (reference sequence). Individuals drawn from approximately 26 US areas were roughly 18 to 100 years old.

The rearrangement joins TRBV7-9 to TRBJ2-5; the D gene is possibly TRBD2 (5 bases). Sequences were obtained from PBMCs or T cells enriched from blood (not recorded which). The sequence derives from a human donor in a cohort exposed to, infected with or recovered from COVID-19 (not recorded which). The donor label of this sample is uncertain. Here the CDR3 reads CASSPRSQAAKRETQYF. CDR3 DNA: TGTGCCAGCAGCCCCCGCTCCCAGGCAGCGAAGCGGGAGACCCAGTACTTC.